The TCR beta chain under discussion was sequenced for a study of CD8 T cells in ankylosing spondylitis. TCRdb reprocessed the 5' RACE reads with MiXCR, giving one entry per CDR3 protein. The sample has approximately 180,000 distinct CDR3 sequences; approximately 18% are singletons. In this sample, this clonotype turned up many times. Antigen: not known. Findings of the study overall: Ankylosing spondylitis blood seemed to carry a telltale TCR beta motif made of eight highly homologous variants. Certain motif variants had earlier been reported in reactive arthritis synovial fluid and blood.

V was pared by 1 base and J by 6 bases, with 6 bases of the junction left unmatched. CDR1 is SQVTM, CDR2 ANQGSEA, per germline. The CDR3 sequence is 14 residues long. This receptor was obtained from a male donor between 10 and 30 years old with ankylosing spondylitis or in good health (not recorded which). The chain couples TRBV29-1 to TRBJ2-1, with 7 bases identical to TRBD2. Material for sequencing was blood, either unsorted or a sorted T cell fraction (not recorded which). The CDR3: CSVEAPGLSNEQFF. For the CDR3, the DNA is TGCAGCGTTGAAGCTCCGGGACTAAGCAATGAGCAGTTCTTC.